This is a list of T cell receptor beta chains from one sample in a study of OX40 agonist ivuxolimab in advanced cancers. This table comes from immunoSEQ multiplex PCR, and its TCRdb copy is limited to in-frame clones, with some not included. Of some 70,000 clones in the sample, more than 80% were seen once. The specimen comprised CD4+ or CD8+ T cells sorted from blood, sampled in a trial of the OX40 agonist ivuxolimab. The receptors stem from an adult with an advanced solid tumor such as melanoma, head and neck, liver or kidney cancer. Both conserved end residues are part of each CDR3. A D gene is named only where the DNA matches it firmly. Some rows mark clone size as missing; the rest say once, few, many or name a class of expanded clone.

TRBD1	-	15	TRBV7-9	TRBJ2-3	CASSYDRGRTDTQYF	TGTGCCAGCAGCTACGACAGGGGTCGCACAGATACGCAGTATTTT
TRBD2	-	14	TRBV7-8	TRBJ2-7	CASSFSGGAYEQYF	TGTGCCAGCAGCTTTAGCGGGGGGGCATACGAGCAGTACTTC
-	-	19	TRBV14	TRBJ2-4	CASSQDVLPRGVSKNIQYF	TGTGCCAGCAGCCAAGATGTGCTCCCCCGCGGCGTGTCCAAAAACATTCAGTACTTC
-	-	13	TRBV11-2	TRBJ2-5	CASSFGDQETQYF	TGTGCCAGCAGCTTCGGGGACCAAGAGACCCAGTACTTC
-	-	15	TRBV25-1	TRBJ2-1	CASSEYGKGTNEQFF	TGTGCCAGCAGTGAATATGGAAAGGGAACGAATGAGCAGTTCTTC
-	-	16	TRBV7-2	TRBJ1-5	CASSRVFGVSNQPQHF	TGTGCCAGCAGCCGGGTCTTCGGGGTAAGCAATCAGCCCCAGCATTTT
-	-	12	TRBV11-1	TRBJ1-2	CASSLGADGYTF	TGTGCCAGCAGCCTTGGGGCGGATGGCTACACCTTC
-	-	15	TRBV2	TRBJ1-5	CASRFGLGGNQPQHF	TGTGCCAGCAGATTCGGGTTAGGAGGGAATCAGCCCCAGCATTTT
TRBD2	-	16	TRBV5-6	TRBJ2-1	CASSPMAWRGGNEQFF	TGTGCCAGCAGCCCTATGGCGTGGCGGGGGGGCAATGAGCAGTTCTTC
TRBD1	-	16	TRBV6-6	TRBJ1-1	CASSYGLDRTPTEAFF	TGTGCCAGCAGTTACGGACTGGACAGGACCCCCACTGAAGCTTTCTTT
-	-	16	TRBV9	TRBJ1-6	CASSPSVRDYNSPLHF	TGTGCCAGCAGCCCTTCTGTGCGAGATTATAATTCACCCCTCCACTTT
-	-	15	TRBV27	TRBJ2-2	CASRDWGGDTGELFF	TGTGCCAGCCGGGATTGGGGAGGCGATACCGGGGAGCTGTTTTTT
TRBD2	-	14	TRBV19	TRBJ2-3	CASTAGGGTDTQYF	TGTGCCAGTACGGCGGGAGGAGGGACAGATACGCAGTATTTT
-	once	15	TRBV25-1	TRBJ1-6	CASSETSRGNSPLHF	TGTGCCAGCAGTGAAACCTCCAGGGGCAATTCACCCCTCCACTTT
-	-	15	TRBV6-1	TRBJ2-7	CASSEAPFTAHEQYF	TGTGCCAGCAGTGAAGCGCCTTTTACAGCCCACGAGCAGTACTTC
TRBD2	-	16	TRBV7-2	TRBJ2-5	CASSARLAGLQETQYF	TGTGCCAGCAGCGCGCGACTAGCGGGGCTACAAGAGACCCAGTACTTC
-	few	12	TRBV30	TRBJ1-5	CAWSEPNQPQHF	TGTGCCTGGAGTGAACCCAATCAGCCCCAGCATTTT
-	-	13	TRBV6-5	TRBJ2-3	CASSYSHPDTQYF	TGTGCCAGCAGTTACTCGCATCCAGATACGCAGTATTTT
-	-	14	TRBV29-1	TRBJ1-5	CSVRDTNSNQPQHF	TGCAGCGTACGGGACACTAATAGCAATCAGCCCCAGCATTTT
TRBD1	-	15	TRBV5-1	TRBJ2-2	CASSRAGGNTGELFF	TGCGCCAGCAGCAGAGCAGGGGGGAACACCGGGGAGCTGTTTTTT
-	-	17	TRBV25-1	TRBJ1-2	CASSEYGVRGTENGYTF	TGTGCCAGCAGTGAATATGGTGTCCGGGGGACGGAAAATGGCTACACCTTC
-	once	15	TRBV6-5	TRBJ1-3	CASSRSPDSRNTIYF	TGTGCCAGCAGCCGATCCCCGGACAGTAGGAACACCATATATTTT
-	few	12	TRBV9	TRBJ1-2	CASSGRDGGYTF	TGTGCCAGCAGCGGGCGGGATGGTGGCTACACCTTC
-	once	16	TRBV5-1	TRBJ2-5	CASSFTGTIRGETQYF	TGCGCCAGCAGCTTCACCGGGACAATAAGGGGAGAGACCCAGTACTTC
-	-	15	TRBV7-3	TRBJ1-1	CASSFAHDTWAEAFF	TGTGCCAGCAGCTTTGCCCATGACACATGGGCTGAAGCTTTCTTT
-	once	13	TRBV29-1	TRBJ1-1	CSVRPRGDTEAFF	TGCAGCGTGCGCCCCCGGGGGGACACTGAAGCTTTCTTT
TRBD1	-	16	TRBV11-3	TRBJ2-6	CASSLPWDRGANVLTF	TGTGCCAGCAGCTTACCGTGGGACAGAGGGGCCAACGTCCTGACTTTC
TRBD1	-	16	TRBV5-6	TRBJ1-1	CASSSAGQGEDTEAFF	TGTGCCAGCAGCTCTGCTGGACAGGGGGAGGACACTGAAGCTTTCTTT
-	-	15	TRBV7-2	TRBJ1-5	CASSLGGKGNQPQHF	TGTGCCAGCAGCTTAGGGGGCAAGGGGAATCAGCCCCAGCATTTT
-	-	14	TRBV27	TRBJ1-3	CASSLSAGGNTIYF	TGTGCCAGCAGTTTATCCGCTGGCGGGAACACCATATATTTT
TRBD1	-	15	TRBV29-1	TRBJ2-3	CSYGTAWEGTDTQYF	TGCAGCTACGGGACAGCCTGGGAAGGAACAGATACGCAGTATTTT
-	-	11	TRBV30	TRBJ1-2	CAWSGGDGYTF	TGTGCCTGGAGTGGAGGTGATGGCTACACCTTC
-	-	15	TRBV6-5	TRBJ1-5	CASSVRGYSNQPQHF	TGTGCCAGCAGTGTCCGTGGATATAGCAATCAGCCCCAGCATTTT
-	-	13	TRBV5-4	TRBJ1-3	CASSRLSSDTIYF	TGTGCCAGCAGCCGCCTTAGTTCGGACACCATATATTTT
TRBD1	-	12	TRBV7-9	TRBJ2-7	CASSGQGYEQYF	TGTGCCAGCAGCGGACAGGGCTACGAGCAGTACTTC
-	-	13	TRBV18	TRBJ1-2	CASSRSGGDGYTF	TGTGCCAGCTCACGATCCGGGGGTGATGGCTACACCTTC
TRBD1	-	13	TRBV29-1	TRBJ1-6	CSVNRGLGSPLHF	TGCAGCGTTAACAGGGGCCTAGGTTCACCCCTCCACTTT
-	-	15	TRBV10-3	TRBJ1-6	CAISDSATVNSPLHF	TGTGCCATCAGTGACTCCGCCACAGTGAATTCACCCCTCCACTTT
-	-	15	TRBV28	TRBJ1-4	CASSPSGGSNEKLFF	TGTGCCAGCAGCCCCTCGGGAGGGTCTAATGAAAAACTGTTTTTT
-	-	17	TRBV15	TRBJ2-7	CATSRDRDTPLSYEQYF	TGTGCCACCAGCAGAGATAGGGACACTCCCTTGTCCTACGAGCAGTACTTC
-	-	15	TRBV4-3	TRBJ2-2	CASSQDFRETGELFF	TGCGCCAGCAGCCAAGACTTCCGGGAGACCGGGGAGCTGTTTTTT
-	-	13	TRBV18	TRBJ2-3	CASSPPGTDTQYF	TGTGCCAGCTCACCACCGGGAACAGATACGCAGTATTTT
TRBD1	-	14	TRBV7-2	TRBJ2-7	CASSQRQGAYEQYF	TGTGCCAGCAGCCAGAGACAGGGGGCCTACGAGCAGTACTTC
-	-	11	TRBV20-1	TRBJ1-2	CSARETSGYTF	TGCAGTGCTAGAGAGACGAGTGGCTACACCTTC
TRBD1	-	15	TRBV6-5	TRBJ1-1	CASRRDRGDGTEAFF	TGTGCCAGCCGAAGGGACAGGGGAGATGGCACTGAAGCTTTCTTT
-	-	15	TRBV11-1	TRBJ2-7	CASSLARQDYYEQYF	TGTGCCAGCAGCTTAGCGAGACAGGACTACTACGAGCAGTACTTC
-	-	12	TRBV5-1	TRBJ2-5	CASSLDTREQYF	TGCGCCAGCAGCTTGGACACTCGGGAGCAGTACTTC
-	-	14	TRBV4-1	TRBJ1-1	CASSHRTERAEAFF	TGCGCCAGCAGCCACCGGACAGAGAGGGCTGAAGCTTTCTTT
TRBD2	-	13	TRBV9	TRBJ2-7	CASSVVNSGEQYF	TGTGCCAGCAGCGTAGTCAATAGCGGGGAGCAGTACTTC
-	-	13	TRBV19	TRBJ1-1	CASSILVNTEAFF	TGTGCCAGTAGTATTTTGGTGAACACTGAAGCTTTCTTT
-	-	12	TRBV30	TRBJ2-5	CAWTHNLETQYF	TGTGCCTGGACCCACAATTTAGAGACCCAGTACTTC
TRBD2	-	14	TRBV7-9	TRBJ2-7	CASTTGDSGREQYF	TGTGCCAGCACTACAGGGGACAGCGGGAGGGAGCAGTACTTC
-	-	13	TRBV6-1	TRBJ1-1	CASNQEGPREAFF	TGTGCCAGCAATCAAGAGGGACCCAGGGAAGCTTTCTTT
TRBD1	-	14	TRBV10-2	TRBJ1-1	CASNRDRLNTEAFF	TGCGCCAGCAACCGGGACAGATTGAACACTGAAGCTTTCTTT
-	-	15	TRBV28	TRBJ1-1	CASSLRDRRVTEAFF	TGTGCCAGCAGTCTACGAGACAGACGAGTCACTGAAGCTTTCTTT